This section outlines one T cell receptor (beta chain) sequence together with its context. Its antigen is not identified. The junction had 8 bases not matched to a gene; V was cut back by 0 bases and J by 5 bases. Germline CDR1 is SGDLS and CDR2 is YYNGEE. This CDR3 has 16 residues. Primers included in the PCR were 60 Vbeta and 13 Jbeta primers. Clones were sequenced by immunoSEQ multiplex PCR, and TCRdb holds only the in-frame ones, with some missing. The repertoire holds some 150,000 clones, with 76% as singletons. The sample originates from a study of cytomegalovirus exposure and HLA in healthy donors. Findings and caveats of the study: With DRB1 most and HLA-C fewest, TCR association rates differed between HLA loci in a later analysis. Associated with cytomegalovirus, according to the listing, were around 160 TCR beta chains. The authors confirmed in vitro that a few CMV-associated chains were specific for CMV antigens.

V and J are TRBV9 and TRBJ2-3, with 8 positions matching TRBD2. The TCR originated in a female donor in good health and CMV-seronegative. The sequenced material came from PBMCs. The CDR3 sequence: CASSVGGRGAQDTQYF. The CDR3 DNA follows: TGTGCCAGCAGCGTAGGCGGGCGGGGGGCCCAAGATACGCAGTATTTT.